The clone carrying this TCR beta chain has only one observation. Its target is unknown. V was trimmed by 2 bases and J by 6 bases, leaving 18 bases between them. Germline lookup yields CDR1 LGHDT and CDR2 YNNKEL (reference sequence). The CDR3 has 16 amino acids. The entry originates in a study of T cell responses to AZD1222 COVID-19 vaccine. Sequenced by immunoSEQ multiplex PCR; TCRdb stores in-frame clones only, minus some. The sample has roughly 120,000 clones; 85% to 90% are singletons. Study results and limitations: Spike-spanning, vaccine-associated CD4 TCRs were dominant at 160-218 and 743-854. Clonal diversity was possibly underestimated, and white British individuals and females predominated among donors. After two AZD1222 doses, spike-specific TCR breadth and depth rose versus day 0. Of the AZD1222 recipients, only five to seven were seropositive at baseline.

The chain combines TRBV3-1 (or the pseudogene TRBV3-2) with TRBJ2-3, with a possible D match to TRBD1 (5 bases). The source is an adult who received the AZD1222 COVID-19 vaccine. Sequences were derived from peripheral blood, sampled 28 days after the second AZD1222 dose. The CDR3 region is CASSQNLGPTGDTQYF. The CDR3 DNA reads as TGTGCCAGCAGCCAAAATCTGGGGCCGACCGGGGATACGCAGTATTTT.